Following are 3 T cell receptor beta chains from one sample sequenced in a study of cytomegalovirus exposure and HLA in healthy donors (dated by TCRdb to about 2017). Libraries were made using the immunoSEQ multiplex PCR assay. For the multiplex PCR, a mixture combining 60 forward primers for TCR Vbeta segments and 13 reverse primers for TCR Jbeta segments was used. Drawn from immuneACCESS, this table holds only the in-frame rearrangements with V and J called that TCRdb kept. Clones are partly lost; checked studies trace under half to an unresolved V gene and leave the rest unexplained. Present in this sample are 75,000 to 100,000 clones, roughly three fifths of which were seen just once. The ten most abundant clones make up around 3.5% of the sample. The source material was PBMCs. The source of these receptors is a man in his 60s in good health and CMV-seronegative.

This chain connects TRBV20-1 to TRBJ2-1; no clear D gene. CDR1 is DFQATT and CDR2 is SNEGSKA in the germline V gene (reference sequence). The CDR3 totals 11 residues. Deletions cut 0 bases from V and 10 bases from J, with 7 bases between. The CDR3 DNA follows: TGCAGTGCTAGAGAGAAGCTGGAGCAGTTCTTC. Protein sequence: CSAREKLEQFF.

CDR3 in DNA: TGCGCCAGCAGCTTCGGACAGAGACAGGGTCCTTCCTACGAGCAGTACTTC. This translates into CASSFGQRQGPSYEQYF. V is TRBV5-1 and J is TRBJ2-7; TRBD1 matches at 7 bases. From germline, CDR1 is SGHRS and CDR2 YFSETQ. Unmatched junction bases numbered 12, after V lost 2 bases and J lost 1 base. The CDR3 consists of 17 residues.

V and J are TRBV19 and TRBJ2-7, with D maybe TRBD1 (5 bases). V was trimmed by 4 bases and J by 0 bases, leaving 7 bases between them. CDR3 size: 13 residues. Germline V gives CDR1 LNHDA, CDR2 SQIVND (reference sequence). This CDR3 is CASSTGASYEQYF. As DNA, the CDR3 is TGTGCCAGTAGTACTGGGGCCTCCTACGAGCAGTACTTC.